The TCR beta chain described here comes from a study of a mutant IDH1 vaccine in newly diagnosed glioma. Study-level information: Antecedent treatment encompassed radiotherapy, temozolomide, or their combination; the majority received both. Study results and limitations: Among top peripheral T cell clonotypes, changes seemed unrelated to pseudoprogression.

Worth noting for this clone: What it binds is unknown. Other DNA sequences from this sample encode an identical CDR3 as well.

Measured with immunoSEQ multiplex PCR; TCRdb has only the in-frame clones, and not every one. The sample holds 90,000 to 100,000 clones, 80% to 90% seen once. The CDR3 consists of 13 residues. Trimming took off 3 bases at V and 2 bases at J, with 8 bases between the two ends. Germline values: CDR1 KGHSH, CDR2 LQKENI. The sample's time point: baseline, week 1 (first vaccination visit). Treatment given: pre-vaccination baseline after standard-of-care therapy. Sequencing used PBMCs, obtained from a glioma patient treated with radiotherapy, temozolomide or both. The source of this sequence is a woman aged 45-59 years with glioma. The chain has TRBV18 and TRBJ2-7, with a weak D call TRBD1 (5 bases). CDR3 nucleotides: TGTGCCAGCTCACCGAGCAGGGCCTACGAGCAGTACTTC. Amino acid sequence: CASSPSRAYEQYF.